This note documents a single TCR beta chain sequence. As handled by the study authors: Amplification of reference gene primers provided the estimated nucleated cell counts. TCRdb's copy holds only in-frame clones and misses some; the assay was immunoSEQ multiplex PCR. That table furnishes V, J and clone size, whereas the DNA furnished D and trimming. Among 180,000 or so clones listed, approximately 83% were seen once. These data belong to a study of blood T cell repertoires in COVID-19. The wider study: In each case, the material was cDNA or gDNA derived from T cells, B-cell-depleted T cells, or PBMCs.

Per germline, CDR1 MDHEN and CDR2 SYDVKM. The length of the CDR3 is 14 residues. Trimming removed 8 bases at V and 3 bases at J, with 17 bases between. V is TRBV28 and J is TRBJ2-7; tentatively, D is TRBD1 (6 bases). Sequencing was carried out using peripheral blood. This receptor was taken from a man aged 55 to 70 with acute or convalescent COVID-19. CDR3 nucleotide sequence: TGTGCCAGCCTAGGGGGTCCTAACTACTACGAGCAGTACTTC. This encodes CASLGGPNYYEQYF.